Reported below is one TCR beta chain. The source of the sample is a study of blood T cell repertoires in COVID-19. Libraries were prepared by immunoSEQ multiplex PCR; TCRdb keeps only in-frame clonotypes and omits some of them. The sample shows some 200,000 clones, 70% to 90% of them seen only once. Trimming at V came to 7 bases and at J to 4 bases, leaving 4 bases not matched to a gene. Germline V gene sequence: CDR1 LNHDA, CDR2 SQIVND (reference sequence). The CDR3 loop spans 13 amino acids. The TCR originated in a man aged 35 to 55 who had recovered from COVID-19. The sample was PBMCs or T cells enriched from blood (not recorded which). The genes are TRBV19 and TRBJ1-1; 9 nucleotides align to TRBD1. CDR3 nucleotide sequence: TGTGCCAGTATATCGGACAGGGGCACTGAAGCTTTCTTT. Its translation: CASISDRGTEAFF. Full variable domain (missing parts from reference TRBV19 and TRBJ1-1): DGGITQSPKYLFRKEGQNVTLSCEQNLNHDAMYWYRQDPGQGLRLIYYSQIVNDFQKGDIAEGYSVSREKKESFPLTVTSAQKNPTAFYLCASISDRGTEAFFGQGTRLTVV.